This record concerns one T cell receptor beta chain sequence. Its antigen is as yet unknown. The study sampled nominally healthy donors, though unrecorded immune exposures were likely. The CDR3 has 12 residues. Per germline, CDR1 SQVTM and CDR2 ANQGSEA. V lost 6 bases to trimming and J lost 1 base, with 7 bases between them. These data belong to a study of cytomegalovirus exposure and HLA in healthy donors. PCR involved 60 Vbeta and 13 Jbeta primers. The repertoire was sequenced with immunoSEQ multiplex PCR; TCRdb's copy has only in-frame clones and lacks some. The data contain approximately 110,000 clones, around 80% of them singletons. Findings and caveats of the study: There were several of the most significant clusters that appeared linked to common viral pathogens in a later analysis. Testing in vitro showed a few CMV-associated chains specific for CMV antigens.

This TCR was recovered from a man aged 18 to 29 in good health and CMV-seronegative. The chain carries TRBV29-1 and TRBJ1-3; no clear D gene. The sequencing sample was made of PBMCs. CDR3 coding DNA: TGCAGCGTAGAGGAATCTGGAAACACCATATATTTT. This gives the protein CSVEESGNTIYF. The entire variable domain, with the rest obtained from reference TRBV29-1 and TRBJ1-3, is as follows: SAVISQKPSRDICQRGTSLTIQCQVDSQVTMMFWYRQQPGQSLTLIATANQGSEATYESGFVIDKFPISRPNLTFSTLTVSNMSPEDSSIYLCSVEESGNTIYFGEGSWLTVV.